The 17 T cell receptor beta chains given below trace back to one sample, sequenced in a study of T cell responses to AZD1222 COVID-19 vaccine. The repertoire was sequenced with immunoSEQ multiplex PCR; TCRdb's copy has only in-frame clones and lacks some. The top ten clones hold 6.3% of a sample with tens of thousands of clones, approximately 86% of them seen once. The sample was peripheral blood, taken on day 0 of AZD1222 vaccination. These receptors originate from an adult in good health.

This clone was detected only a few times. The rearrangement joins TRBV7-2 to TRBJ1-6, with D tentatively TRBD1 (5 bases). CDR1 and CDR2 from the germline V gene are SGHTA and FQGNSA. V gave up 5 bases and J gave up 5 bases, with 19 bases separating them. CDR3 length: 17 amino acids. The CDR3 sequence is CASSLNGPGGHNSPLHF. In DNA, the CDR3 is TGTGCCAGCAGCCTAAATGGGCCCGGGGGTCATAATTCACCCCTCCACTTT.

Only a few counts were recorded for this clone. The rearrangement links TRBV5-1 to TRBJ2-1, with TRBD2 matching over 10 bases. CDR3 length: 16 residues. J gave up 5 bases and V 0 bases, and 5 bases lay outside the gene matches. The germline CDR1 and CDR2 sequences are SGHRS and YFSETQ. The CDR3 nucleotides read TGCGCCAGCAGCTTGGACCTAGCGGGGGCCAACAATGAGCAGTTCTTC. Amino acids: CASSLDLAGANNEQFF.

The chain uses TRBV3-1 (or the pseudogene TRBV3-2) and TRBJ2-7; maybe TRBD2 (5 bases). Trimming cost V 5 bases and J 5 bases, with 16 bases left between them. The CDR3 loop spans 14 amino acids. The germline CDR1 and CDR2 sequences are LGHDT and YNNKEL (reference sequence). CDR3 sequence: CASSTLRGPDEQYF. The CDR3 DNA sequence: TGTGCCAGCAGCACACTTCGGGGTCCTGACGAGCAGTACTTC.

In nucleotides, the CDR3 is TGCGCCAGCAGCTCGACAGGGGGCCGGACTGAAGCTTTCTTT. Protein: CASSSTGGRTEAFF. The V gene is TRBV5-1, the J gene TRBJ1-1; 10 nucleotides agree with TRBD1. The CDR3 extends over 14 amino acids. The trim removed 3 bases at V and 5 bases at J, leaving 4 bases unmatched. Germline V gene lookup returns CDR1 SGHRS and CDR2 YFSETQ.

This sequence joins TRBV5-8 and TRBJ1-2; D ambiguous. This CDR3 is 14 amino acids long. Germline CDR1 SGHTS, CDR2 YDEGEE. Trimming cost V 2 bases and J 1 base, with 9 bases left between them. The CDR3 spells CASSFREVNYGYTF. As DNA, the CDR3 is TGTGCCAGCAGCTTTCGGGAGGTTAACTATGGCTACACCTTC.

Points on this clone: One end of the junction does not line up with germline, which may come from a read error. The chain combines TRBV7-9 with TRBJ2-7; 10 bases agree with TRBD2. The V gene's germline CDR1 is SEHNR and CDR2 FQNEAQ (reference sequence). The CDR3 extends over 12 amino acids. CDR3 bases: TGTGCCAGCAGCTTAGTTAGCGGGAGGAGAAGCTTC. Translated: CASSLVSGRRSF.

For this clone: Other DNA sequences of this sample code for an identical CDR3. CDR3 in DNA: TGTGCCAGCTCCCCCCAGGGTTACGAGCAGTACTTC. Protein product: CASSPQGYEQYF. V and J are TRBV3-1 (or the pseudogene TRBV3-2) and TRBJ2-7; perhaps TRBD1 as D (5 bases). Between the trimmed V and J ends, which lost 8 bases and 4 bases, there was a span of 12 bases. The germline gives CDR1 LGHDT, CDR2 YNNKEL (reference sequence). The CDR3 totals 12 residues.

The CDR3: CSVDRGQLNTEAFF. Here the CDR3 DNA reads TGCAGCGTTGATAGGGGACAATTGAACACTGAAGCTTTCTTT. This chain joins TRBV29-1 and TRBJ1-1; possible D gene TRBD1, 6 bases. The CDR3 runs 14 residues. Germline CDR1 reads SQVTM; CDR2 reads ANQGSEA. Trimming took off 3 bases at V and 0 bases at J, with 11 bases between the two ends.

The chain is built from TRBV7-9 and TRBJ1-1, with D unclear. V lost 5 bases and J 2 bases, leaving 18 bases between the germline ends. The CDR3 covers 16 residues. CDR1 and CDR2 from the germline V gene are SEHNR and FQNEAQ (reference sequence). CDR3 protein: CASSRKNGWGNTEAFF. In DNA form, the CDR3 reads TGTGCCAGCAGCCGAAAAAATGGCTGGGGTAACACTGAAGCTTTCTTT.

The chain recombines TRBV29-1 with TRBJ2-5; 7 bases agree with TRBD1. The germline V gene encodes CDR1 SQVTM and CDR2 ANQGSEA. Trimming removed 4 bases from V and 2 bases from J; junction bases left unmatched: 1. This CDR3 has 12 amino acids. The CDR3 DNA reads TGCAGCGTTGCACAGGGGCAAGAGACCCAGTACTTC. Encoded protein: CSVAQGQETQYF.

The J gene is TRBJ2-7, the V gene TRBV5-1; a weak D match, TRBD2 (5 bases). The CDR3 consists of 13 residues. Germline CDR1 reads SGHRS; CDR2 reads YFSETQ. V lost 5 bases to trimming and J lost 2 bases, with 11 bases between them. Here the CDR3 DNA reads TGCGCCAGCAGACGGGATAGTCCCTACGAGCAGTACTTC. It specifies CASRRDSPYEQYF.

This chain joins TRBV2 and TRBJ1-6; TRBD1 agrees at 8 bases. The V gene's germline CDR1 is SNHLY and CDR2 FYNNEI. With V trimmed by 6 bases and J by 7 bases, 5 bases remained unmatched. This CDR3 is 14 amino acids long. The CDR3 nucleotides read TGTGCCAGCAGGGCAGGGACAGGCAATTCACCCCTCCACTTT. Protein product: CASRAGTGNSPLHF.

This clone has at least ten counts. This chain links TRBV7-9 with TRBJ1-1, with unresolved D. With 3 bases removed from V and 5 bases from J, the gap between germline ends came to 19 bases. CDR3 length equals 16 residues. Germline lookup yields CDR1 SEHNR and CDR2 FQNEAQ (reference sequence). The CDR3 region has the DNA TGTGCCAGCAGCTTTCAAGGGAGAGAATCTGGGACTGAAGCTTTCTTT. It yields the protein CASSFQGRESGTEAFF.

The sample holds one count of this clone. This chain connects TRBV30 to TRBJ1-4, with 7 bases that match TRBD1. This CDR3 has 14 residues. From germline, CDR1 is GTSNPN and CDR2 SVGIG (reference sequence). The V gene end was trimmed by 1 base and the J gene end by 5 bases; junction bases not matched to a gene: 4. The CDR3: CAWSDLTGNEKLFF. The CDR3 DNA is TGTGCCTGGAGTGACTTGACAGGGAATGAAAAACTGTTTTTT.

The V and J genes are TRBV27 and TRBJ2-5, with TRBD2 matching over 11 bases. The CDR3 covers 17 residues. The V segment lost 4 bases and the J segment 2 bases; nucleotides outside the gene matches: 9. The germline V gene encodes CDR1 MNHEY and CDR2 SMNVEV (reference sequence). The CDR3 bases are TGTGCCAGCAGTTCGCTCCTACTAGCGGGAGAACAAGAGACCCAGTACTTC. This sequence encodes CASSSLLLAGEQETQYF.

The chain has TRBV3-1 (or the pseudogene TRBV3-2) and TRBJ2-2, with D perhaps TRBD2 (6 bases). Trimming pared 3 bases from V and 1 base from J, leaving 12 bases between. Germline CDR1 is LGHDT and CDR2 is YNNKEL (reference sequence). The CDR3 loop spans 16 amino acids. The CDR3 loop reads CASSHPMGGNTGELFF. The CDR3 DNA reads TGTGCCAGCAGCCACCCTATGGGGGGGAACACCGGGGAGCTGTTTTTT.

A single count supports this clone. The chain couples TRBV5-1 to TRBJ1-1, with TRBD1 matching over 12 bases. Germline V gives CDR1 SGHRS, CDR2 YFSETQ. Trimming took 5 bases from V and 5 from J; bases not matched to a gene: 13. This CDR3 spans 17 amino acids. CDR3 loop: CASSSGTGGPRGTEAFF. The CDR3 coding sequence is TGCGCCAGCAGTTCCGGGACAGGGGGCCCGAGAGGTACTGAAGCTTTCTTT.